The 16 T cell receptor beta chains listed next were all sequenced from one sample in a study of blood T cell repertoires in COVID-19. Data came from immunoSEQ multiplex PCR; TCRdb stores just in-frame clones and leaves some out. The sample has about 220,000 clones, 84% seen once; the top ten hold 15% to 20%. Sequencing input: peripheral blood. Receptor source: a man aged 25-45 years with active or convalescent COVID-19.

Only a few counts were recorded for this clone. Other DNA sequences from this sample encode an identical CDR3 as well. The rearrangement uses TRBV7-8 and TRBJ1-5; perhaps TRBD1 as D (5 bases). The CDR3 covers 14 residues. The V end was cut by 1 base, the J end by 7 bases, with 11 bases between. Germline V gene sequence: CDR1 SGHVS, CDR2 FQNEAQ. CDR3 in DNA: TGTGCCAGCAGCTTAGGGGGACTTAACCAGCCCCAGCATTTT. It specifies CASSLGGLNQPQHF.

V usage is TRBV21-1 and J usage is TRBJ2-3; the D segment call TRBD2 is taken from the table without a DNA check. TRBV21-1 corresponds to a pseudogene. CDR3 length: 16 residues. For the CDR3, the DNA is TGTGCCAGCAGCAAGGGACTAGCGGGGGACACAGATACGCAGTATTTT. Amino acids: CASSKGLAGDTDTQYF.

The rearrangement joins TRBV7-2 to TRBJ1-4, with 7 bases matching TRBD1. V shed 1 base, J shed 10 bases, and the junction held 21 bases outside the gene matches. The CDR3 has 19 amino acids. Looked up from germline, CDR1 is SGHTA and CDR2 is FQGNSA. CDR3 sequence: CASSLDTPDTQGLYGKLFF. Here the CDR3 DNA reads TGTGCCAGCAGCTTAGACACCCCGGACACACAGGGGTTGTATGGAAAACTGTTTTTT.

The chain is built from TRBV9 and TRBJ1-2; D perhaps matches TRBD1 (5 bases). The germline V gene has CDR1 SGDLS and CDR2 YYNGEE. The CDR3 is made up of 14 amino acids. Trimming took 4 bases from V and 4 from J, leaving 14 bases between them. The DNA of the CDR3 is TGTGCCAGCAGCCCCGGGACTCTGGGCTATGGCTACACCTTC. This codes for CASSPGTLGYGYTF.

The chain combines TRBV10-2 with TRBJ1-2, with 10 bases fitting TRBD1. The germline V gene has CDR1 WSHSY and CDR2 SAAADI. The trim removed 7 bases at V and 4 bases at J, leaving 15 bases unmatched. CDR3 length: 17 amino acids. The CDR3 here is CASKGDRGQQGAYGYTF. In DNA form, the CDR3 reads TGCGCCAGCAAGGGGGACAGGGGACAGCAAGGGGCCTATGGCTACACCTTC.

This chain joins TRBV30 and TRBJ1-2, with D perhaps TRBD1 (6 bases). The CDR3 runs to 12 residues. Germline V CDR1 and CDR2: GTSNPN, SVGIG (reference sequence). Trimming shortened V by 5 bases and J by 8 bases, and 15 bases separated the two germline ends. The CDR3 bases are TGTGCCTGGGCGGGGGGACACAGGGGCTACACCTTC. Encoded protein: CAWAGGHRGYTF.

The chain employs TRBV4-3 and TRBJ2-3, with TRBD1 identical over 7 bases. Per the germline V gene, CDR1 is LGHNA and CDR2 is YSLEER. With V trimmed by 5 bases and J by 10 bases, 15 bases remained unmatched. This CDR3 region has 15 residues. CDR3 in DNA: TGCGCCAGCAGCTATCAGAGGTCCAGGCAGGGGGCGCAGTATTTT. It yields the protein CASSYQRSRQGAQYF.

This clone was recorded once. V gene TRBV28 combines with J gene TRBJ2-1, with TRBD1 matching 8 bases. The CDR3 is 14 residues long. V trimming: 6 bases; J trimming: 10 bases; junction bases outside the gene matches: 11. Germline V gene lookup returns CDR1 MDHEN and CDR2 SYDVKM. The CDR3 here is CASRTPGGTWEQFF. The CDR3 region has the DNA TGTGCCAGCAGGACTCCAGGGGGCACCTGGGAGCAGTTCTTC.

The chain links TRBV30 to TRBJ1-2, with D maybe TRBD1 (5 bases). Per germline, CDR1 GTSNPN and CDR2 SVGIG (reference sequence). Trimming took off 5 bases at V and 5 bases at J, with 15 bases between the two ends. This CDR3 has 13 residues. For the CDR3, the DNA is TGTGCCTGGTGGTTAGACAGTGAATATGGCTACACCTTC. This gives the protein CAWWLDSEYGYTF.

The V gene is TRBV10-3, the J gene TRBJ1-2; 9 nucleotides match TRBD1. V shed 4 bases and J 7 bases; nucleotides not matched to a gene: 7. Germline values: CDR1 ENHRY, CDR2 SYGVKD. The CDR3 totals 14 residues. The CDR3 sequence: CAISGLPTGGGYTF. The CDR3 DNA is TGTGCCATCAGTGGGCTTCCGACAGGGGGTGGCTACACCTTC.

V usage is TRBV10-1 and J usage is TRBJ2-5; a weak D match, TRBD2 (5 bases). V was shortened by 4 bases and J by 4 bases, with 13 bases between the two germline ends. CDR1 WNHNN and CDR2 SYGVQD come from the germline V gene (reference sequence). The CDR3 is made up of 14 amino acids. The chain's CDR3 is CASSGTGRGETQYF. Here the CDR3 DNA reads TGCGCCAGCAGTGGTACGGGGAGAGGAGAGACCCAGTACTTC.

The chain links TRBV6-5 to TRBJ1-1; 7 bases fit TRBD1. This CDR3 spans 15 amino acids. Germline CDR1 reads MNHEY; CDR2 reads SVGAGI. Unmatched junction bases numbered 6, after V lost 4 bases and J lost 1 base. The CDR3 here is CASSSPSGGNTEAFF. The CDR3 bases are TGTGCCAGCAGTTCTCCGTCAGGGGGGAACACTGAAGCTTTCTTT.

The chain employs TRBV7-9 and TRBJ1-6, with D possibly being TRBD1 (5 bases). CDR3 length: 15 residues. V was trimmed by 5 bases and J by 5 bases, leaving 13 bases between them. Germline CDR1 reads SEHNR; CDR2 reads FQNEAQ (reference sequence). CDR3 amino acids: CASSPQSRDNSPLHF. DNA of the CDR3: TGTGCCAGCAGCCCTCAGAGCAGGGATAATTCACCCCTCCACTTT. Looking up the rest from reference TRBV7-9 and TRBJ1-6 gives the full variable domain: DTGVSQNPRHKITKRGQNVTFRCDPISEHNRLYWYRQTLGQGPEFLTYFQNEAQLEKSRLLSDRFSAERPKGSFSTLEIQRTEQGDSAMYLCASSPQSRDNSPLHFGNGTRLTVT.

The rearrangement links TRBV28 to TRBJ2-5, with D unclear. CDR1 and CDR2 from the germline V gene are MDHEN and SYDVKM. Trimming removed 7 bases at V and 3 bases at J, with 9 bases between. The CDR3 is made up of 12 amino acids. CDR3 loop: CASMPPKETQYF. In DNA form, the CDR3 reads TGTGCCAGCATGCCTCCTAAAGAGACCCAGTACTTC. Full variable domain (remainder filled in from reference TRBV28 and TRBJ2-5): DVKVTQSSRYLVKRTGEKVFLECVQDMDHENMFWYRQDPGLGLRLIYFSYDVKMKEKGDIPEGYSVSREKKERFSLILESASTNQTSMYLCASMPPKETQYFGPGTRLLVL.

The rearrangement links TRBV9 to TRBJ1-2; D remains unclear. Trimming stripped 2 bases from V and 4 bases from J, with 12 bases between. The CDR3 contains 14 residues. Germline CDR1 reads SGDLS; CDR2 reads YYNGEE. The CDR3 nucleotides are TGTGCCAGCAGCGTCAGGCGGGATGGCTATGGCTACACCTTC. Translation: CASSVRRDGYGYTF.

V usage is TRBV7-9 and J usage is TRBJ2-7; D not certain. Trimming pared 5 bases from V and 5 bases from J, leaving 7 bases between. This CDR3 is 11 amino acids long. CDR1 is SEHNR, CDR2 FQNEAQ, per germline (reference sequence). CDR3 amino acids: CASSPFDEQYF. DNA for the CDR3: TGTGCCAGCAGCCCCTTCGACGAGCAGTACTTC.